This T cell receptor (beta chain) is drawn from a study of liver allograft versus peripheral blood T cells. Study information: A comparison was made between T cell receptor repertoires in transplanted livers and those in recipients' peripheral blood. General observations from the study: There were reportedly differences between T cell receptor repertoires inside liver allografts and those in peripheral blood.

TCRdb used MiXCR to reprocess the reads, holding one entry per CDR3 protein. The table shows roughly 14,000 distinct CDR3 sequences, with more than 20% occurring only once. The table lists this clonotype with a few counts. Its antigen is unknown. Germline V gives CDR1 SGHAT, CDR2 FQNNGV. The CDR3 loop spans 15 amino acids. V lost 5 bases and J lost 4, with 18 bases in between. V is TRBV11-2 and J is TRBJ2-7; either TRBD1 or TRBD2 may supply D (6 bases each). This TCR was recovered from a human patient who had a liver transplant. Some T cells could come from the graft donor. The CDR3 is CASSREGGGHYEQYF. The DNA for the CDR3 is TGTGCCAGCAGCCGGGAAGGAGGGGGTCATTACGAGCAGTACTTC.